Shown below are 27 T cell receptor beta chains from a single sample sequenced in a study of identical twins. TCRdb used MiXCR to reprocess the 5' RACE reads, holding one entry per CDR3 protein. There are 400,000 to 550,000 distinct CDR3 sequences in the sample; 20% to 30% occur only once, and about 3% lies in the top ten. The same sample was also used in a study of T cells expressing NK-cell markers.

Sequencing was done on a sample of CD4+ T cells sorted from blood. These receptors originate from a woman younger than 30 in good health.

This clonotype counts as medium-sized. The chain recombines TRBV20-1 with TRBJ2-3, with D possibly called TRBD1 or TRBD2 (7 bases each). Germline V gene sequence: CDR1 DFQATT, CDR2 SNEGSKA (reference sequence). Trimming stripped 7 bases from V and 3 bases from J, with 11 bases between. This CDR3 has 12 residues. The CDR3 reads CSGQGGTDTQYF. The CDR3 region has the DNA TGCAGTGGGCAGGGGGGGACAGATACGCAGTATTTT.

The CDR3 loop reads CASSPPGLYYEQYF. CDR3 in DNA: TGTGCCAGCTCCCCTCCGGGACTATACTACGAGCAGTACTTC. The V gene is TRBV18, the J gene TRBJ2-7; 7 nucleotides agree with TRBD2. The ends lost 6 bases at V and 3 bases at J; junction bases unmatched: 8. This CDR3 spans 14 amino acids. Germline CDR1 reads KGHSH; CDR2 reads LQKENI.

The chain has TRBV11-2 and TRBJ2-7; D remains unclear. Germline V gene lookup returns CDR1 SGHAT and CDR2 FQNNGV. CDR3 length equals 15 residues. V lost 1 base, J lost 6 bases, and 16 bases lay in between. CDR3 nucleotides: TGTGCCAGCAGCTTAGGACCCACCTCTTCGCGCGAGCAGTACTTC. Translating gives CASSLGPTSSREQYF.

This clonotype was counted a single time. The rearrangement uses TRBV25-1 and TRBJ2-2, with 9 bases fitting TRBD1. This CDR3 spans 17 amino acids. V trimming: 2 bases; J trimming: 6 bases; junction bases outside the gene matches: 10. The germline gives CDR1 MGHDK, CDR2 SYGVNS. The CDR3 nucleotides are TGTGCCAGCAGTGAACCCACCGGGACAGGGCGGCCCGGGGAGCTGTTTTTT. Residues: CASSEPTGTGRPGELFF.

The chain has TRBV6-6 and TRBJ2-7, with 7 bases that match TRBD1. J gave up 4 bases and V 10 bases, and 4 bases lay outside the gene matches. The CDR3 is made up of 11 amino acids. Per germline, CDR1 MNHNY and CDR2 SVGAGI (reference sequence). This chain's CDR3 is CATKTGYEQYF. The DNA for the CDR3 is TGTGCCACCAAGACAGGGTACGAGCAGTACTTC.

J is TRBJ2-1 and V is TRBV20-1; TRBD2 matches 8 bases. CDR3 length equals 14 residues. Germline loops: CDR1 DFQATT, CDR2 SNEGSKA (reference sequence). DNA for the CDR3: TGCGCCTCGTTACCGCGGGGGGCCGACAATGAGCAGTTCTTC. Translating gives CASLPRGADNEQFF.

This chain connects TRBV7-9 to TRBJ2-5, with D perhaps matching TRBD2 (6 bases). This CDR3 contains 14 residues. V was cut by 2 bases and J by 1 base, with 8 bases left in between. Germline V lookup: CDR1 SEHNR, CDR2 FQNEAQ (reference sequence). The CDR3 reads CASSLSGLQETQYF. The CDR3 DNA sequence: TGTGCCAGCAGCTTATCGGGACTCCAAGAGACCCAGTACTTC.

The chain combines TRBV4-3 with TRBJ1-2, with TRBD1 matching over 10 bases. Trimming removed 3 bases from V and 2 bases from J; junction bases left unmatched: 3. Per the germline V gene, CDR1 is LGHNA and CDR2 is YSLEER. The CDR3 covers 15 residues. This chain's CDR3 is CASSHDRGRNYGYTF. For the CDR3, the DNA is TGCGCCAGCAGCCACGACAGGGGGCGAAACTATGGCTACACCTTC.

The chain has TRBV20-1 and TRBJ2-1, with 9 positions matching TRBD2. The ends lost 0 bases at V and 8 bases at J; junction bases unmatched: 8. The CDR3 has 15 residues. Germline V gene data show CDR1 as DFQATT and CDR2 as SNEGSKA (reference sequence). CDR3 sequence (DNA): TGCAGTGCTAGAGATCCCCTAGCGGGATTGGATGAGCAGTTCTTC. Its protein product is CSARDPLAGLDEQFF.

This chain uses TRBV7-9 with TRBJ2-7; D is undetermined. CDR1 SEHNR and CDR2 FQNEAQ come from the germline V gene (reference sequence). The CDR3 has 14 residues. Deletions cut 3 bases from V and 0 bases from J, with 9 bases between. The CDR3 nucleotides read TGTGCCAGCAGCTTTACTCAGAGCTCCTACGAGCAGTACTTC. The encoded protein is CASSFTQSSYEQYF.

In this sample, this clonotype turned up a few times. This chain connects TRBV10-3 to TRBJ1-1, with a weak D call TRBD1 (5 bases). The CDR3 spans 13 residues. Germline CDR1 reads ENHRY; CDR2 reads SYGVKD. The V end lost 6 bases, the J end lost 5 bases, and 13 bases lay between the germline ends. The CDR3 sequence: CAISQGFETEAFF. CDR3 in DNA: TGTGCCATCAGCCAGGGCTTCGAGACTGAAGCTTTCTTT.

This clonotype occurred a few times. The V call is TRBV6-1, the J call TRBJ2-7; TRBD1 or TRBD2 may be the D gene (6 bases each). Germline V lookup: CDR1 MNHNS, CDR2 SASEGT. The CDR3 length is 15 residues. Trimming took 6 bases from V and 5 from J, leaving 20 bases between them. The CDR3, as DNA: TGTGCCAGCAGACCTGACCGGAGGGGGACCAACGAGCAGTACTTC. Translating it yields CASRPDRRGTNEQYF.

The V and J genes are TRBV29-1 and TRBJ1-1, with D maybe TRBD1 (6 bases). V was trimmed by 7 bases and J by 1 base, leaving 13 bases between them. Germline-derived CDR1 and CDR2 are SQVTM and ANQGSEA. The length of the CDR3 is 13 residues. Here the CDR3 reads CSAVGQPNTEAFF. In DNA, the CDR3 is TGCAGCGCTGTTGGACAGCCGAACACTGAAGCTTTCTTT.

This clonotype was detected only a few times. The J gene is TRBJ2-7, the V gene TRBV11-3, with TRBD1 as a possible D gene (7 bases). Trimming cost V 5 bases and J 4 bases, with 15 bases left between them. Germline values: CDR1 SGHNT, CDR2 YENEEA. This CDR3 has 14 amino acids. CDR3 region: CASSLQTGTYEQYF. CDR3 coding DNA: TGTGCCAGCAGCCTCCAGACAGGGACTTACGAGCAGTACTTC.

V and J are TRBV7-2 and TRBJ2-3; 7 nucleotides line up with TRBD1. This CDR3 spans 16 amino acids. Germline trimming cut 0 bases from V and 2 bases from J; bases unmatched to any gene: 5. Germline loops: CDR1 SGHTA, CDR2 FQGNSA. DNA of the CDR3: TGTGCCAGCAGCTTAGCTCGGGGACAGACCACAGATACGCAGTATTTT. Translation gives CASSLARGQTTDTQYF.

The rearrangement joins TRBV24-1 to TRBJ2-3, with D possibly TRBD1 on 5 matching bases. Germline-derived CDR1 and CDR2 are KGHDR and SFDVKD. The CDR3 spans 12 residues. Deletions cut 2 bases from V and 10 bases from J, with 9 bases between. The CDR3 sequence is CATSDYQGAQYF. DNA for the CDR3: TGTGCCACCAGTGATTATCAGGGTGCGCAGTATTTT.

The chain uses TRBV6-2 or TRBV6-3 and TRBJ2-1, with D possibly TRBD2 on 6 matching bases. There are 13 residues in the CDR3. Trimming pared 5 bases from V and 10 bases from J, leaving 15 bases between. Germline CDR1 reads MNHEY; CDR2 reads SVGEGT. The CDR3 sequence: CASSSFLAREQFF. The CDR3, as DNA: TGTGCCAGCAGTAGCTTTCTAGCGAGGGAGCAGTTCTTC.

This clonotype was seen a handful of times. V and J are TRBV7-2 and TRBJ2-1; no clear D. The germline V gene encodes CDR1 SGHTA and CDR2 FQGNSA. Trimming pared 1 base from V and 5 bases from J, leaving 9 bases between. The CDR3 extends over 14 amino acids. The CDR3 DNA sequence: TGTGCCAGCAGCTTAGTTAAGGGTGACAATGAGCAGTTCTTC. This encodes CASSLVKGDNEQFF. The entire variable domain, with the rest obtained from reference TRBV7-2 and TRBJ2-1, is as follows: GAGVSQSPSNKVTEKGKDVELRCDPISGHTALYWYRQSLGQGLEFLIYFQGNSAPDKSGLPSDRFSAERTGGSVSTLTIQRTQQEDSAVYLCASSLVKGDNEQFFGPGTRLTVL.

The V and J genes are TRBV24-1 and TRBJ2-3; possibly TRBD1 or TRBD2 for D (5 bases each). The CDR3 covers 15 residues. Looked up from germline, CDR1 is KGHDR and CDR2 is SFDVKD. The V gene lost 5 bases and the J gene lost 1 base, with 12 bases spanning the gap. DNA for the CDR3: TGTGCCACCAGTGCGGGACGGACTCGCACAGATACGCAGTATTTT. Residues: CATSAGRTRTDTQYF.

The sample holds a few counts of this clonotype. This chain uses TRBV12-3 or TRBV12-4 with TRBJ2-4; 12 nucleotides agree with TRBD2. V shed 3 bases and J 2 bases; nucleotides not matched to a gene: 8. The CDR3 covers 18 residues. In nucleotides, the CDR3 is TGTGCCAGCAGTTTCTCTAGCGGGGGGGCCGTGTCCAAAAACATTCAGTACTTC. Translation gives CASSFSSGGAVSKNIQYF.

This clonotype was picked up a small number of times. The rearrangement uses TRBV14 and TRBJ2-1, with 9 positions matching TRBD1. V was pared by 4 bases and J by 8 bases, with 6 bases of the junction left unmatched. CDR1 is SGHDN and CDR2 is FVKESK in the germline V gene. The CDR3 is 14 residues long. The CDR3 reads CASSRLDRGYEQFF. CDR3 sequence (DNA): TGTGCCAGCAGCCGATTGGACAGGGGCTATGAGCAGTTCTTC.

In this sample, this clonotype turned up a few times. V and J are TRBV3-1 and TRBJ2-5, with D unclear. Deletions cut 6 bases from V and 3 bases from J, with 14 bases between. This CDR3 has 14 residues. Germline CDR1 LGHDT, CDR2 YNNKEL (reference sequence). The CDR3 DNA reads TGTGCCAGCAGTTTCAATACCCGAGAAGAGACCCAGTACTTC. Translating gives CASSFNTREETQYF.

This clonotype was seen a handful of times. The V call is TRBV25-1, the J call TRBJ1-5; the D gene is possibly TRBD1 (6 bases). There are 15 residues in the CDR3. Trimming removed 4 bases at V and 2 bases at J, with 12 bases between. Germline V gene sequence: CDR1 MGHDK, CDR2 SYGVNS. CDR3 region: CASSVGGAGNQPQHF. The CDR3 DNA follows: TGTGCCAGCAGTGTTGGGGGGGCTGGCAATCAGCCCCAGCATTTT.

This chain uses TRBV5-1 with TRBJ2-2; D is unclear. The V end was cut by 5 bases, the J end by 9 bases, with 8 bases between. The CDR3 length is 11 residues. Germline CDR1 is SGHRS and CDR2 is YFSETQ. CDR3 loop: CASSAARELFF. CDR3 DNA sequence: TGCGCCAGCAGTGCCGCCCGGGAGCTGTTTTTT.

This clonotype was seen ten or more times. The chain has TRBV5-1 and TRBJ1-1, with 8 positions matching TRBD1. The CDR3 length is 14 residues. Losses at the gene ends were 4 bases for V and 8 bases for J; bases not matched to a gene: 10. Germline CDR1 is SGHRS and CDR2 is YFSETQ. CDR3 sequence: CASSLGTGLKEAFF. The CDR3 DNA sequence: TGCGCCAGCAGCCTCGGGACAGGACTTAAGGAAGCTTTCTTT.

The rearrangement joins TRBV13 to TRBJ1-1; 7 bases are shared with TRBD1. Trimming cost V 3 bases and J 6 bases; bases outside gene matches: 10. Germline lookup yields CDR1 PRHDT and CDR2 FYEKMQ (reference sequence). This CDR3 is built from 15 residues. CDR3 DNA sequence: TGTGCCAGCAGCTTCCATGACAGGGTGAGGGCTGAAGCTTTCTTT. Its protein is CASSFHDRVRAEAFF.

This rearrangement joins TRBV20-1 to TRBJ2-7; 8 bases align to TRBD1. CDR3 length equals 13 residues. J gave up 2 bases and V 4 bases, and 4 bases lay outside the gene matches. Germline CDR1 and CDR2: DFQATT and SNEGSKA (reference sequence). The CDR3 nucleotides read TGCAGTGCTACTTCGGACAGGGCCTACGAGCAGTACTTC. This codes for CSATSDRAYEQYF.